These 21 T cell receptor beta chains were sequenced from one sample in a study of blood T cell repertoires in COVID-19. TCRdb's copy holds only in-frame clones and misses some; the assay was immunoSEQ multiplex PCR. Of about 350,000 clones listed, 89% are singletons. The sequencing sample was made of peripheral blood. The receptor source for this set is a woman aged 55-69 years with COVID-19, enrolled during active disease.

The rearrangement joins TRBV5-4 to TRBJ2-2; 10 bases match TRBD2. From germline, CDR1 is SGHNT and CDR2 YYREEE (reference sequence). This CDR3 comprises 16 residues. The V and J ends lost 4 bases and 6 bases, in that order; junction bases with no gene match: 9. CDR3 in amino acids: CASSPPFSGGAGELFF. In DNA, the CDR3 is TGTGCCAGCAGCCCCCCCTTCAGCGGGGGGGCCGGGGAGCTGTTTTTT.

The J gene is TRBJ2-7, the V gene TRBV29-1; 8 nucleotides agree with TRBD1. The V and J ends lost 6 bases and 4 bases, in that order; junction bases with no gene match: 5. This CDR3 is 12 amino acids long. CDR1 SQVTM and CDR2 ANQGSEA come from the germline V gene. The CDR3: CSVRDRTYEQYF. DNA for the CDR3: TGCAGCGTGCGGGACAGGACGTACGAGCAGTACTTC.

V usage is TRBV11-3 and J usage is TRBJ2-5; 9 nucleotides line up with TRBD1. V lost 5 bases and J lost 6; bases outside the gene matches: 4. Germline V gene data show CDR1 as SGHNT and CDR2 as YENEEA. The CDR3 has 13 amino acids. This CDR3 reads CASSTGQGKTQYF. The CDR3, as DNA: TGTGCCAGCAGCACGGGACAGGGAAAGACCCAGTACTTC.

The rearrangement uses TRBV19 and TRBJ1-3; D is perhaps TRBD1 (5 bases). V was pared by 3 bases and J by 0 bases, with 9 bases between. Germline V gives CDR1 LNHDA, CDR2 SQIVND (reference sequence). This CDR3 has 15 residues. CDR3 amino acids: CASSIQGVSGNTIYF. The CDR3 coding sequence is TGTGCCAGTAGTATCCAGGGCGTCTCTGGAAACACCATATATTTT. Full variable domain (rest looked up from reference TRBV19 and TRBJ1-3): DGGITQSPKYLFRKEGQNVTLSCEQNLNHDAMYWYRQDPGQGLRLIYYSQIVNDFQKGDIAEGYSVSREKKESFPLTVTSAQKNPTAFYLCASSIQGVSGNTIYFGEGSWLTVV.

The chain joins TRBV3-1 (or the pseudogene TRBV3-2) to TRBJ1-2; D may be TRBD1 (6 bases). Trimming removed 4 bases at V and 6 bases at J, with 18 bases between. CDR3 length: 15 amino acids. Germline V gives CDR1 LGHDT, CDR2 YNNKEL (reference sequence). CDR3 region: CASSPWETGRDGYTF. In DNA form, the CDR3 reads TGTGCCAGCAGCCCATGGGAGACAGGCAGGGATGGCTACACCTTC.

This clone has only one observation. The genes are TRBV19 and TRBJ2-2; D remains unclear. The CDR3 runs to 15 residues. Trimming pared 0 bases from V and 0 bases from J, leaving 5 bases between. In germline, CDR1 is LNHDA, CDR2 SQIVND (reference sequence). The CDR3 sequence: CASSIDRPNTGELFF. The CDR3 DNA reads as TGTGCCAGTAGTATAGACAGGCCGAACACCGGGGAGCTGTTTTTT.

This clone was recorded a few times. Additional DNA sequences in this sample encode the identical CDR3. The chain carries TRBV5-1 and TRBJ1-3, with D unclear. This CDR3 comprises 15 residues. Germline CDR1 reads SGHRS; CDR2 reads YFSETQ. V dropped 0 bases and J dropped 4 bases, with 11 bases sitting between them. The CDR3 region is CASSLAGVSGNTIYF. As DNA, the CDR3 is TGCGCCAGCAGCTTGGCCGGGGTATCGGGAAACACCATATATTTT.

The chain couples TRBV28 to TRBJ2-3, with TRBD2 matching 9 bases. CDR1 is MDHEN, CDR2 SYDVKM, per germline. This CDR3 comprises 15 residues. V was pared by 4 bases and J by 8 bases, with 10 bases of the junction left unmatched. In DNA, the CDR3 is TGTGCCAGCAGTTCCCCTGCGGGGGGGCTGGGTACGCAGTATTTT. It codes for CASSSPAGGLGTQYF. Using reference TRBV28 and TRBJ2-3 for the parts outside the CDR3, the full variable domain is DVKVTQSSRYLVKRTGEKVFLECVQDMDHENMFWYRQDPGLGLRLIYFSYDVKMKEKGDIPEGYSVSREKKERFSLILESASTNQTSMYLCASSSPAGGLGTQYFGPGTRLTVL.

The chain employs TRBV5-1 and TRBJ2-3; 7 bases agree with TRBD1. The germline CDR1 and CDR2 sequences are SGHRS and YFSETQ. This CDR3 comprises 15 residues. The trim removed 3 bases at V and 5 bases at J, leaving 9 bases unmatched. CDR3 region: CASSWGQFTGDTQYF. In DNA, the CDR3 is TGCGCCAGCAGCTGGGGACAGTTCACGGGAGATACGCAGTATTTT.

The chain has TRBV19 and TRBJ1-6, with TRBD1 matching 7 bases. The CDR3 is 13 amino acids. Germline trimming cut 10 bases from V and 6 bases from J; bases unmatched to any gene: 6. In germline, CDR1 is LNHDA, CDR2 SQIVND (reference sequence). The CDR3 DNA sequence: TGTGCCACCCAGGACAGGCTTAATTCACCCCTCCACTTT. It yields the protein CATQDRLNSPLHF.

This clone showed up just once. V usage is TRBV27 and J usage is TRBJ1-2; TRBD1 agrees at 9 bases. The germline V gene has CDR1 MNHEY and CDR2 SMNVEV (reference sequence). The CDR3 has 13 amino acids. J lost 8 bases, V lost 6 bases, and 7 bases had no gene match. The CDR3 sequence is CASRPQGALGYTF. DNA for the CDR3: TGTGCCAGCAGACCACAGGGGGCGCTAGGCTACACCTTC.

The chain is built from TRBV19 and TRBJ1-2; D not resolved. Germline V gives CDR1 LNHDA, CDR2 SQIVND (reference sequence). The CDR3 consists of 16 residues. The V end was cut by 3 bases, the J end by 2 bases, with 16 bases between. This CDR3 is CASSILSRGVNYGYTF. The CDR3 region has the DNA TGTGCCAGTAGTATTCTCTCTCGGGGAGTCAACTATGGCTACACCTTC.

The chain is built from TRBV6-6 and TRBJ1-1, with a possible D match to TRBD1 (5 bases). The CDR3 length is 19 residues. Trimming stripped 5 bases from V and 2 bases from J, with 27 bases between. The germline V gene encodes CDR1 MNHNY and CDR2 SVGAGI (reference sequence). CDR3 DNA sequence: TGTGCCAGCAGTCCCTCCAGAACACGGGGGGTTGGCCAAAACACTGAAGCTTTCTTT. Translating it yields CASSPSRTRGVGQNTEAFF.

The chain has TRBV12-3 or TRBV12-4 and TRBJ2-7, with D unresolved. V lost 1 base, J lost 6 bases, and 7 bases lay in between. This CDR3 comprises 12 residues. The CDR3 DNA is TGTGCCAGCAGTTTAGGTCTATCCGAGCAGTACTTC. Encoded protein: CASSLGLSEQYF.

Written as DNA, the CDR3 is TGTGCCAGCAGTGATCGGGGGACTGTACAAGAGACCCAGTACTTC. The encoded protein is CASSDRGTVQETQYF. The chain recombines TRBV2 with TRBJ2-5, with D possibly TRBD2 on 6 matching bases. Germline V gives CDR1 SNHLY, CDR2 FYNNEI. V lost 3 bases to trimming and J lost 2 bases, with 13 bases between them. The CDR3 is 15 amino acids.

The rearrangement links TRBV29-1 to TRBJ2-3; 9 bases are a match to TRBD1. V trimming: 7 bases; J trimming: 6 bases; junction bases outside the gene matches: 11. Germline V gene data show CDR1 as SQVTM and CDR2 as ANQGSEA. This CDR3 contains 14 residues. The DNA of the CDR3 is TGCAGCGCCCCCGGGACAGGGTCGTTGGATACGCAGTATTTT. It encodes CSAPGTGSLDTQYF.

The chain carries TRBV10-3 and TRBJ1-5, with D perhaps TRBD1 (6 bases). Trimming stripped 10 bases from V and 0 bases from J, with 13 bases between. Germline CDR1 reads ENHRY; CDR2 reads SYGVKD. This CDR3 comprises 14 residues. As DNA, the CDR3 is TGTGCCACTAATGGGGGCAATAGCAATCAGCCCCAGCATTTT. Translating gives CATNGGNSNQPQHF.

The V gene is TRBV12-3 or TRBV12-4, the J gene TRBJ1-2; D gene uncertain. Between the trimmed V and J ends, which lost 3 bases and 2 bases, there was a span of 4 bases. CDR3 length: 12 residues. The CDR3 here is CASSFENYGYTF. The DNA of the CDR3 is TGTGCCAGCAGTTTCGAGAACTATGGCTACACCTTC.

The chain employs TRBV7-8 and TRBJ1-3; a weak D match, TRBD1 (6 bases). Trimming shortened V by 5 bases and J by 1 base, and 12 bases separated the two germline ends. The CDR3 runs to 15 residues. Per germline, CDR1 SGHVS and CDR2 FQNEAQ. CDR3 DNA sequence: TGTGCCAGCAGCCGAACTACAGGGTCTGGAAACACCATATATTTT. This codes for CASSRTTGSGNTIYF.

The V gene is TRBV28, the J gene TRBJ1-2; 7 nucleotides match TRBD1. The CDR3 runs to 13 residues. CDR1 and CDR2 (germline): MDHEN, SYDVKM. With V trimmed by 6 bases and J by 5 bases, 6 bases remained unmatched. The CDR3 sequence: CASSYDRVYGYTF. CDR3 nucleotides: TGTGCCAGCAGCTACGACAGGGTGTATGGCTACACCTTC.

With regard to this clone: Other DNA sequences of this sample code for an identical CDR3. This chain joins TRBV30 and TRBJ1-5, with 7 bases matching TRBD1. Germline CDR1 GTSNPN, CDR2 SVGIG (reference sequence). CDR3 length: 14 amino acids. With V trimmed by 3 bases and J by 3 bases, 5 bases remained unmatched. CDR3 amino acids: CAWSPTGNNQPQHF. DNA for the CDR3: TGTGCCTGGAGCCCGACAGGGAACAATCAGCCCCAGCATTTT.